The 14 T cell receptor beta chains below come from one sample, sequenced in a study of T cells in narcolepsy. Profiling relied on immunoSEQ multiplex PCR, and the TCRdb table lists in-frame clones only, not all of them. The sample lists approximately 30,000 clones, more than 75% occurring once. Sample: CD45RA- memory CD4+ T cells from PBMCs. The receptors were gathered from a human donor with narcolepsy.

This chain's CDR3 is CASSLDRGRYNYGYTF. The CDR3 DNA follows: TGTGCCAGCAGCTTGGACAGGGGGCGGTATAACTATGGCTACACCTTC. V usage is TRBV5-6 and J usage is TRBJ1-2, with 9 bases fitting TRBD1. Germline-derived CDR1 and CDR2 are SGHDT and YYEEEE. The CDR3 sequence is 16 residues long. V gave up 0 bases and J gave up 1 base; unmatched junction bases: 4. Full variable domain (rest looked up from reference TRBV5-6 and TRBJ1-2): DAGVTQSPTHLIKTRGQQVTLRCSPKSGHDTVSWYQQALGQGPQFIFQYYEEEERQRGNFPDRFSGHQFPNYSSELNVNALLLGDSALYLCASSLDRGRYNYGYTFGSGTRLTVV.

The chain recombines TRBV12-5 with TRBJ2-2; D perhaps matches TRBD1 (5 bases). The V gene lost 3 bases and the J gene lost 5 bases, with 13 bases spanning the gap. Germline CDR1 and CDR2: LGHNT and FRNRAP. This CDR3 contains 15 residues. The CDR3 is CASGFGQGLTGELFF. The DNA of the CDR3 is TGTGCTAGTGGTTTCGGGCAGGGCCTGACCGGGGAGCTGTTTTTT.

This rearrangement joins TRBV7-9 to TRBJ1-2; no reliable D call. This CDR3 region has 16 residues. Deletions cut 2 bases from V and 2 bases from J, with 15 bases between. The germline V gene has CDR1 SEHNR and CDR2 FQNEAQ (reference sequence). The CDR3 loop is CASSLMSAGRNYGYTF. The CDR3 DNA reads as TGTGCCAGCAGCTTAATGTCGGCCGGACGGAACTATGGCTACACCTTC.

The CDR3 here is CSVQLGTGDYGYTF. The CDR3 DNA follows: TGCAGCGTTCAACTCGGGACAGGGGACTATGGCTACACCTTC. This chain connects TRBV29-1 to TRBJ1-2; 10 bases fit TRBD1. Germline V gives CDR1 SQVTM, CDR2 ANQGSEA. V dropped 5 bases and J dropped 3; count of bases not matched to a gene: 6. The CDR3 totals 14 residues.

The V call is TRBV7-2, the J call TRBJ2-7, with a weak D call TRBD1 (5 bases). Germline V gene sequence: CDR1 SGHTA, CDR2 FQGNSA. The CDR3 runs to 14 residues. V lost 2 bases and J lost 0, with 8 bases in between. The DNA of the CDR3 is TGTGCCAGCAGCTTACAGGGAAGCTCCTACGAGCAGTACTTC. Protein sequence: CASSLQGSSYEQYF.

The chain carries TRBV18 and TRBJ2-5, with 7 bases that match TRBD2. Judging by the DNA end, TRBJ2-7 fits better; the J call may be wrong. The CDR3 length is 14 residues. CDR1 is KGHSH and CDR2 is LQKENI in the germline V gene. The CDR3 protein is CASSLGGNSYEQYF. The CDR3 nucleotides read TGTGCCAGCTCACTGGGGGGGAATTCCTACGAGCAGTACTTC.

Details on this clone: This CDR3 is also generated by other DNA sequences in the sample. The genes are TRBV27 and TRBJ1-6, with no clear D. This CDR3 comprises 15 residues. Germline V CDR1 and CDR2: MNHEY, SMNVEV (reference sequence). Trimming removed 1 base from V and 7 bases from J, with 11 bases in between. The CDR3 DNA reads TGTGCCAGCAGTTTATTTCCGGGAAGAAATTCACCCCTCCACTTT. Residues: CASSLFPGRNSPLHF.

The chain links TRBV5-5 to TRBJ2-2, with no clear D. The CDR3 sequence is 13 residues long. V was trimmed by 2 bases and J by 2 bases, leaving 4 bases between them. The germline V gene encodes CDR1 SGHKS and CDR2 YYEKEE (reference sequence). CDR3 in amino acids: CASSFGNTGELFF. The CDR3 region has the DNA TGTGCCAGCAGCTTTGGAAACACCGGGGAGCTGTTTTTT. Full variable domain (missing parts from reference TRBV5-5 and TRBJ2-2): DAGVTQSPTHLIKTRGQQVTLRCSPISGHKSVSWYQQVLGQGPQFIFQYYEKEERGRGNFPDRFSARQFPNYSSELNVNALLLGDSALYLCASSFGNTGELFFGEGSRLTVL.

This rearrangement joins TRBV14 to TRBJ1-6, with no clear D. V lost 4 bases and J lost 3, with 4 bases in between. Germline V gives CDR1 SGHDN, CDR2 FVKESK. This CDR3 spans 13 amino acids. Written as DNA, the CDR3 is TGTGCCAGCAGCCGGGACTATAATTCACCCCTCCACTTT. Its protein product is CASSRDYNSPLHF.

The chain couples TRBV5-1 to TRBJ1-4; 7 bases align to TRBD1. The trim removed 1 base at V and 0 bases at J, leaving 3 bases unmatched. The CDR3 length is 16 residues. The germline V gene encodes CDR1 SGHRS and CDR2 YFSETQ. CDR3 loop: CASSLTGTATNEKLFF. In nucleotides, the CDR3 is TGCGCCAGCAGCTTGACGGGGACAGCAACTAATGAAAAACTGTTTTTT.

This chain uses TRBV5-1 with TRBJ2-1, with 15 bases lining up with TRBD2. CDR1 and CDR2 from the germline V gene are SGHRS and YFSETQ. CDR3 length equals 16 residues. Trimming took 5 bases from V and 6 from J; bases not matched to a gene: 6. The CDR3 reads CASRWTSGGAANEQFF. In DNA, the CDR3 is TGCGCCAGCAGGTGGACTAGCGGGGGGGCCGCCAATGAGCAGTTCTTC.

V is TRBV5-4 and J is TRBJ1-2, with 11 bases identical to TRBD1. CDR3 length: 15 residues. CDR1 is SGHNT, CDR2 YYREEE, per germline (reference sequence). The ends lost 5 bases at V and 7 bases at J; junction bases unmatched: 10. The CDR3 here is CASSFIGQGAGGYTF. In DNA form, the CDR3 reads TGTGCCAGCAGTTTCATTGGACAGGGGGCAGGTGGCTACACCTTC.

The chain has TRBV2 and TRBJ2-1, with 7 bases aligning to TRBD1. This CDR3 spans 13 amino acids. The J segment lost 13 bases and the V segment lost 6 bases, leaving 12 bases of the junction unmatched. Germline V CDR1 and CDR2: SNHLY, FYNNEI. The DNA of the CDR3 is TGTGCCAGCAGGGGGGACAGCCCGTCCCCCCAGTTCTTC. This translates into CASRGDSPSPQFF.

This clone was counted a few times. The rearrangement joins TRBV18 to TRBJ1-2; D not resolved. V was trimmed by 0 bases and J by 8 bases, leaving 10 bases between them. CDR3 size: 13 residues. CDR1 KGHSH and CDR2 LQKENI come from the germline V gene. Written as DNA, the CDR3 is TGTGCCAGCTCACCACCGAGAGGGAACGGCTACACCTTC. It codes for CASSPPRGNGYTF. The full variable domain, rest sourced from reference TRBV18 and TRBJ1-2, is NAGVMQNPRHLVRRRGQEARLRCSPMKGHSHVYWYRQLPEEGLKFMVYLQKENIIDESGMPKERFSAEFPKEGPSILRIQQVVRGDSAAYFCASSPPRGNGYTFGSGTRLTVV.